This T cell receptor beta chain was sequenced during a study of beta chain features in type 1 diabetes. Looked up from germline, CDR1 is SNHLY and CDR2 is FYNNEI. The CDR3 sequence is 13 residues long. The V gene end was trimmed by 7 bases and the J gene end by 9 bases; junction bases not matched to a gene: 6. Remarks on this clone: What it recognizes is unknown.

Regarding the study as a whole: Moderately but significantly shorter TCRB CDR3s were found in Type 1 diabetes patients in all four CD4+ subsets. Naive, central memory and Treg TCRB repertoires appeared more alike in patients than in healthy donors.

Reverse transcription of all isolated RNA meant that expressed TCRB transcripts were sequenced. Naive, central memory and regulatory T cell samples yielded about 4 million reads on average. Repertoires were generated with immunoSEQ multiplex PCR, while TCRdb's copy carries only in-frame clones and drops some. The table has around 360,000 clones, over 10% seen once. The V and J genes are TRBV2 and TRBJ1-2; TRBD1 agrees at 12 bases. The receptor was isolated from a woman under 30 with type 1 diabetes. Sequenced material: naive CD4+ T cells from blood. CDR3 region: CASTGTGGVSYTF. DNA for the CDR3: TGTGCCAGCACCGGGACAGGGGGCGTGAGCTACACCTTC.